Presented here are 9 T cell receptor beta chains from one specimen sequenced in a study of blood T cell repertoires in COVID-19. Generated by immunoSEQ multiplex PCR, the TCRdb table keeps only in-frame clones and is missing some. The sample holds about 250,000 clones; 65% to 85% are singletons and the top ten take roughly 5.8%. Sample: peripheral blood. Source of these receptors: a man at least 80 years old with acute or convalescent COVID-19.

This clone appeared a few times. The chain recombines TRBV9 with TRBJ2-1; perhaps TRBD2 as D (5 bases). The CDR3 has 15 residues. The germline V and J ends were trimmed by 0 bases and 9 bases, with 16 bases remaining between them. Germline V CDR1 and CDR2: SGDLS, YYNGEE. In DNA form, the CDR3 reads TGTGCCAGCAGCGTAGACGACTACAGAGGGATTGAGCAGTTCTTC. It codes for CASSVDDYRGIEQFF.

V is TRBV18 and J is TRBJ2-7; no definite D call. The CDR3 runs 14 residues. Trimming left V 8 bases short and J 1 base short, with 15 bases between. Germline assignment: CDR1 KGHSH and CDR2 LQKENI. The CDR3 is CASARSGGSYEQYF. In nucleotides, the CDR3 is TGTGCCAGCGCAAGGAGTGGTGGATCCTACGAGCAGTACTTC.

The V gene is TRBV5-4, the J gene TRBJ2-3, with D unclear. V was pared by 2 bases and J by 4 bases, with 5 bases between. CDR1 SGHNT and CDR2 YYREEE come from the germline V gene (reference sequence). CDR3 length: 12 amino acids. CDR3 sequence reads: CASSFAADTQYF. CDR3 bases: TGTGCCAGCAGCTTTGCGGCAGATACGCAGTATTTT.

The chain is built from TRBV3-1 (or the pseudogene TRBV3-2) and TRBJ1-2, with 8 bases identical to TRBD1. This CDR3 comprises 15 residues. Trimming removed 4 bases from V and 0 bases from J; junction bases left unmatched: 4. Germline V gene lookup returns CDR1 LGHDT and CDR2 YNNKEL (reference sequence). The CDR3 DNA follows: TGTGCCAGCAGCCGAGGGACAGGTACTAACTATGGCTACACCTTC. It yields the protein CASSRGTGTNYGYTF.

This sequence joins TRBV10-2 and TRBJ2-1; 8 nucleotides align to TRBD2. V was pared by 4 bases and J by 7 bases, with 9 bases of the junction left unmatched. There are 15 residues in the CDR3. Germline V gene lookup returns CDR1 WSHSY and CDR2 SAAADI. CDR3: CASSGLAGLRNEQFF. The CDR3 bases are TGCGCCAGCAGTGGATTAGCGGGATTGAGGAATGAGCAGTTCTTC.

V gene TRBV6-1 combines with J gene TRBJ2-2, with a tentative D call TRBD2 (7 bases). V lost 1 base to trimming and J lost 5 bases, with 14 bases between them. CDR3 length: 16 residues. CDR1 MNHNS and CDR2 SASEGT come from the germline V gene. CDR3 amino acids: CASSEGRGGWTGELFF. CDR3 in DNA: TGTGCCAGCAGTGAAGGTCGCGGGGGCTGGACCGGGGAGCTGTTTTTT.

The chain employs TRBV2 and TRBJ2-1; weak D call: TRBD2 (6 bases). The ends were cut back, 8 bases at V and 5 bases at J, with 16 bases in the middle. Germline CDR1 and CDR2: SNHLY and FYNNEI. The length of the CDR3 is 14 residues. The CDR3 is CASVYSRGDNEQFF. The CDR3 bases are TGTGCCAGCGTCTACAGTCGCGGGGACAATGAGCAGTTCTTC.

V is TRBV18 and J is TRBJ2-7; 8 nucleotides line up with TRBD2. This CDR3 is built from 15 residues. V shed 3 bases, J shed 2 bases, and the junction held 6 bases outside the gene matches. The germline V gene has CDR1 KGHSH and CDR2 LQKENI. The CDR3 here is CASSPYGGAPYEQYF. The CDR3 region has the DNA TGTGCCAGCTCACCGTACGGGGGGGCCCCCTACGAGCAGTACTTC. Filled out from reference TRBV18 and TRBJ2-7, the complete variable domain reads NAGVMQNPRHLVRRRGQEARLRCSPMKGHSHVYWYRQLPEEGLKFMVYLQKENIIDESGMPKERFSAEFPKEGPSILRIQQVVRGDSAAYFCASSPYGGAPYEQYFGPGTRLTVT.

The V and J genes are TRBV9 and TRBJ2-5; 9 positions match TRBD1. With 0 bases clipped from V and 5 bases from J, the junction kept 5 bases outside the gene matches. The CDR3 loop spans 15 amino acids. CDR1 and CDR2 from the germline V gene are SGDLS and YYNGEE. CDR3 protein: CASSVAGDRAETQYF. CDR3 DNA: TGTGCCAGCAGCGTAGCTGGGGACAGGGCGGAGACCCAGTACTTC.